Listed here are 9 T cell receptor beta chains from one sample, sequenced in a study of OX40 agonist ivuxolimab in advanced cancers. Generated by immunoSEQ multiplex PCR, the TCRdb table keeps only in-frame clones and is missing some. The table has tens of thousands of clones, about 80% seen once. The sequencing here drew on CD4+ or CD8+ T cells sorted from blood, taken in a trial of the OX40 agonist ivuxolimab. The source is an adult with an advanced solid tumor such as melanoma, head and neck, liver or kidney cancer.

The chain couples TRBV5-1 to TRBJ2-1, with 8 bases aligning to TRBD2. The germline gives CDR1 SGHRS, CDR2 YFSETQ. The CDR3 is 14 amino acids. V shed 6 bases and J 4 bases; nucleotides not matched to a gene: 6. The CDR3 sequence is CASTGTRVYNEQFF. Here the CDR3 DNA reads TGCGCCAGCACCGGGACTAGGGTTTACAATGAGCAGTTCTTC. Full variable domain (rest looked up from reference TRBV5-1 and TRBJ2-1): KAGVTQTPRYLIKTRGQQVTLSCSPISGHRSVSWYQQTPGQGLQFLFEYFSETQRNKGNFPGRFSGRQFSNSRSEMNVSTLELGDSALYLCASTGTRVYNEQFFGPGTRLTVL.

About this clone: Relative to the germline gene, one junction end is altered; a read error may explain this. The V call is TRBV30, the J call TRBJ2-1; 10 nucleotides align to TRBD2. The CDR3 consists of 15 residues. From germline, CDR1 is GTSNPN and CDR2 SVGIG (reference sequence). The CDR3: CSVLRPGLALNEQFF. The CDR3 DNA follows: TGCTCCGTTCTGCGACCGGGACTAGCGTTAAATGAGCAGTTCTTC.

The chain employs TRBV18 and TRBJ2-5; D unresolved. Germline-derived CDR1 and CDR2 are KGHSH and LQKENI. The V and J ends lost 5 bases and 1 base respectively, with 11 bases between them. The CDR3 sequence is 14 residues long. The CDR3, as DNA: TGTGCCAGCTCAACTCTCGCGTCCCAAGAGACCCAGTACTTC. This gives the protein CASSTLASQETQYF.

This clone was picked up a small number of times. The rearrangement joins TRBV5-1 to TRBJ2-1; D is possibly TRBD1 (5 bases). CDR1 SGHRS and CDR2 YFSETQ come from the germline V gene. The CDR3 totals 14 residues. The V end lost 0 bases, the J end lost 5 bases, and 9 bases lay between the germline ends. The DNA for the CDR3 is TGCGCCAGCAGCTTGGCACCGGACAACAATGAGCAGTTCTTC. It translates to CASSLAPDNNEQFF. Looking up the rest from reference TRBV5-1 and TRBJ2-1 gives the full variable domain: KAGVTQTPRYLIKTRGQQVTLSCSPISGHRSVSWYQQTPGQGLQFLFEYFSETQRNKGNFPGRFSGRQFSNSRSEMNVSTLELGDSALYLCASSLAPDNNEQFFGPGTRLTVL.

The chain uses TRBV27 and TRBJ2-1; 10 nucleotides line up with TRBD1. From germline, CDR1 is MNHEY and CDR2 SMNVEV (reference sequence). The length of the CDR3 is 14 residues. J was trimmed by 3 bases and V by 7 bases; bases with no gene match: 3. The CDR3 sequence is CASTRDRGYNEQFF. The CDR3 bases are TGTGCCAGCACGCGGGACAGGGGCTACAATGAGCAGTTCTTC.

The rearrangement joins TRBV28 to TRBJ1-2; D not resolved. The CDR3 has 15 amino acids. The germline gives CDR1 MDHEN, CDR2 SYDVKM. V lost 3 bases and J 6 bases, leaving 17 bases between the germline ends. The CDR3 nucleotides read TGTGCCAGCAGTTTGCCCTTCTACGGTCCGGATGGCTACACCTTC. This translates into CASSLPFYGPDGYTF.

This clone turned up a few times. J is TRBJ1-1 and V is TRBV19; 7 bases fit TRBD1. Germline V CDR1 and CDR2: LNHDA, SQIVND (reference sequence). The CDR3 sequence is 14 residues long. Trimming removed 4 bases from V and 4 bases from J; junction bases left unmatched: 6. CDR3 residues: CASSTKTGSTEAFF. In DNA form, the CDR3 reads TGTGCCAGTAGTACAAAGACAGGGAGCACTGAAGCTTTCTTT.

The chain is built from TRBV11-2 and TRBJ1-1; maybe TRBD1 (6 bases). The V gene's germline CDR1 is SGHAT and CDR2 FQNNGV. CDR3 length: 12 residues. V dropped 3 bases and J dropped 13 bases, with 15 bases sitting between them. DNA for the CDR3: TGTGCCAGCAGCTTCTTGAGGTCAGGGGTTTTCTTT. This encodes CASSFLRSGVFF. Complete variable domain (other parts from reference TRBV11-2 and TRBJ1-1): EAGVAQSPRYKIIEKRQSVAFWCNPISGHATLYWYQQILGQGPKLLIQFQNNGVVDDSQLPKDRFSAERLKGVDSTLKIQPAKLEDSAVYLCASSFLRSGVFFGQGTRLTVV.

This clone was recorded only once. The chain uses TRBV6-5 and TRBJ2-3; D gene ambiguous. This CDR3 contains 13 residues. Trimming removed 0 bases at V and 4 bases at J, with 5 bases between. Germline V lookup: CDR1 MNHEY, CDR2 SVGAGI. The CDR3 region has the DNA TGTGCCAGCAGTTACTCGCGCCCAGATACGCAGTATTTT. It translates to CASSYSRPDTQYF.